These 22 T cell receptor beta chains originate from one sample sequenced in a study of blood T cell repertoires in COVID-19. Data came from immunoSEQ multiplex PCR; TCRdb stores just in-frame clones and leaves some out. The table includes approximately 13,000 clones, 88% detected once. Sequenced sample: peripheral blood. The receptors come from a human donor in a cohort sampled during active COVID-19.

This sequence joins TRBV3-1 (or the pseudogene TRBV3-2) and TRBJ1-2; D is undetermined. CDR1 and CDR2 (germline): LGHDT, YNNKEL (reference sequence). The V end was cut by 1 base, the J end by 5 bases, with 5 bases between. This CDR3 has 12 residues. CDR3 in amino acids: CASSQGPYGYTF. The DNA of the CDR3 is TGTGCCAGCAGCCAAGGTCCGTATGGCTACACCTTC.

The CDR3 here is CASSQDNRGGSNEQFF. In nucleotides, the CDR3 is TGTGCCAGCAGCCAAGATAACCGGGGGGGCTCCAATGAGCAGTTCTTC. The chain joins TRBV4-2 to TRBJ2-1, with TRBD2 identical over 8 bases. CDR1 and CDR2 (germline): LGHNA, YNFKEQ. The CDR3 is 16 residues long. The V segment lost 0 bases and the J segment 6 bases; nucleotides outside the gene matches: 7.

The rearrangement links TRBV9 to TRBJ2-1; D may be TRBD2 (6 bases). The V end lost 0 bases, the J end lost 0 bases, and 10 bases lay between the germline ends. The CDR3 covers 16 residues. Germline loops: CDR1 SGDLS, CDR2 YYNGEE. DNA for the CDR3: TGTGCCAGCAGCGTAGCGGGGGTTCACTCCTACAATGAGCAGTTCTTC. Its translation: CASSVAGVHSYNEQFF. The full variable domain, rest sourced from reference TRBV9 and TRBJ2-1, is DSGVTQTPKHLITATGQRVTLRCSPRSGDLSVYWYQQSLDQGLQFLIQYYNGEERAKGNILERFSAQQFPDLHSELNLSSLELGDSALYFCASSVAGVHSYNEQFFGPGTRLTVL.

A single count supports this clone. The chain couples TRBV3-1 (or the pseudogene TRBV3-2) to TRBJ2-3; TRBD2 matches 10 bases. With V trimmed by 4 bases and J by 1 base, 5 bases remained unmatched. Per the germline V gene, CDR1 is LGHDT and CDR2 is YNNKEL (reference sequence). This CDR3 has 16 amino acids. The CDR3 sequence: CASSLQLAGGTDTQYF. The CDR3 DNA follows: TGTGCCAGCAGCCTCCAGCTAGCGGGGGGCACAGATACGCAGTATTTT.

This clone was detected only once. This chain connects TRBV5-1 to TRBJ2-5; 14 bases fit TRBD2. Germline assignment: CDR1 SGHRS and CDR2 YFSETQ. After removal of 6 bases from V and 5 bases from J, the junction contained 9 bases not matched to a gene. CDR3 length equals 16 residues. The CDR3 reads CASTKTSGGAGETQYF. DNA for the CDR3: TGCGCCAGCACCAAGACTAGCGGGGGGGCCGGGGAGACCCAGTACTTC.

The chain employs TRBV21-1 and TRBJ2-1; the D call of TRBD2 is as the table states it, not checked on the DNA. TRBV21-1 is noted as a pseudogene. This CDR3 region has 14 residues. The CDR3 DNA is TGTGCCACCACGGCGGGGAGTTACTACAATGAGCAGTTCTTC. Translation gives CATTAGSYYNEQFF.

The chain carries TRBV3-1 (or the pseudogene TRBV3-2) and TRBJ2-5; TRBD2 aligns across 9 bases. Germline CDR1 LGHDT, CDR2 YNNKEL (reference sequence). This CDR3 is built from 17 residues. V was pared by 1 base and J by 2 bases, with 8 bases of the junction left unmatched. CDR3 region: CASSQGGSSGVQETQYF. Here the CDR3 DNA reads TGTGCCAGCAGCCAAGGCGGGTCTAGCGGGGTACAAGAGACCCAGTACTTC.

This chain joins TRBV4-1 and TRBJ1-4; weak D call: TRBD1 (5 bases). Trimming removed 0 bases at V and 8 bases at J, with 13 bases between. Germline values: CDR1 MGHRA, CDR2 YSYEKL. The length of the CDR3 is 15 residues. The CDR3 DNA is TGCGCCAGCAGCCAAGAAAGGGGAGGGGTCGAAAAACTGTTTTTT. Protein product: CASSQERGGVEKLFF.

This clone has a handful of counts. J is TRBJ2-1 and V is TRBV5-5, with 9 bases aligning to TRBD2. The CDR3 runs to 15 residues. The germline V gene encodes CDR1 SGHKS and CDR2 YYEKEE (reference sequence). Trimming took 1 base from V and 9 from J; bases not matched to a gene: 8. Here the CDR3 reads CASSLKGAGGIEQFF. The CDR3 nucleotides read TGTGCCAGCAGCTTGAAGGGAGCGGGAGGTATTGAGCAGTTCTTC.

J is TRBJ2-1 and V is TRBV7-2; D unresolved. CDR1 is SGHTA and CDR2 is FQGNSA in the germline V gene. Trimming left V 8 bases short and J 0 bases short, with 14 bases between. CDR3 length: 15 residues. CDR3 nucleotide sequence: TGTGCCAGCTCCGCCCGGGTTAGCTCCTACAATGAGCAGTTCTTC. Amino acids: CASSARVSSYNEQFF.

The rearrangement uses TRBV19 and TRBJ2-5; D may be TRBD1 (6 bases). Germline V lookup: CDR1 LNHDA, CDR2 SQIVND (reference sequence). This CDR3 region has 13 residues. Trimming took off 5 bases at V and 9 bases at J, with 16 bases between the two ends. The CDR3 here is CASSAGERRAQYF. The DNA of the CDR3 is TGTGCCAGTAGTGCAGGGGAAAGGCGAGCCCAGTACTTC.

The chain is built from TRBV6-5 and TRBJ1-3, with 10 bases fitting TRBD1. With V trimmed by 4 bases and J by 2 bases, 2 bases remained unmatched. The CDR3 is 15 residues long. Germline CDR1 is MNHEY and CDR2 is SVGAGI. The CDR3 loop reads CASSLDRGTGNTIYF. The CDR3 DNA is TGTGCCAGCAGTTTGGACAGGGGGACTGGAAACACCATATATTTT.

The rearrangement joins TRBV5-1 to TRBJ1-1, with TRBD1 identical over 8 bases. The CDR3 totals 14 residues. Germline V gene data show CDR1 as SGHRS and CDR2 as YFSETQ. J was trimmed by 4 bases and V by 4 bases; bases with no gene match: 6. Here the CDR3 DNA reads TGCGCCAGCAGCCAAGGGACAGGATCCACTGAAGCTTTCTTT. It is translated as CASSQGTGSTEAFF.

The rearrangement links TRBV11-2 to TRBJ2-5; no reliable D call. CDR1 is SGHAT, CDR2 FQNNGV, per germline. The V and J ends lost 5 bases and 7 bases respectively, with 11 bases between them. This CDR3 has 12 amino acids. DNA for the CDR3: TGTGCCAGCAGCCTTACATCCTTGACCCAGTACTTC. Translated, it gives CASSLTSLTQYF.

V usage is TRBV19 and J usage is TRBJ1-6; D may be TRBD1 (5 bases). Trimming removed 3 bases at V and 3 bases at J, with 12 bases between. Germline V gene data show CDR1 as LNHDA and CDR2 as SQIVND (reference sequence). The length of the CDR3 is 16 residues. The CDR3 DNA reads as TGTGCCAGTAGTATTAATCCCAGGGACTATAATTCACCCCTCCACTTT. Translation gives CASSINPRDYNSPLHF.

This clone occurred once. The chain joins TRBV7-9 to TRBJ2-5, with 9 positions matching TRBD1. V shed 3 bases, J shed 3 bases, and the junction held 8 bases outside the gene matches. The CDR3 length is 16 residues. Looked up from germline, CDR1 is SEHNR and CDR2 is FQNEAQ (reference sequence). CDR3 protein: CASSFLGQGSEETQYF. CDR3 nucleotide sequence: TGTGCCAGCAGCTTCTTGGGACAGGGTAGTGAAGAGACCCAGTACTTC.

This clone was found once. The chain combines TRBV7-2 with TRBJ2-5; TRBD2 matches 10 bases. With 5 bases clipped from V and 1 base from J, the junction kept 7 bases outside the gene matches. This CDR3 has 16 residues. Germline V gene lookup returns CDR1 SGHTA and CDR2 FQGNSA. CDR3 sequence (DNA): TGTGCCAGCAGCCGCCGGGTAGCGGGGGGCCAAGAGACCCAGTACTTC. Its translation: CASSRRVAGGQETQYF.

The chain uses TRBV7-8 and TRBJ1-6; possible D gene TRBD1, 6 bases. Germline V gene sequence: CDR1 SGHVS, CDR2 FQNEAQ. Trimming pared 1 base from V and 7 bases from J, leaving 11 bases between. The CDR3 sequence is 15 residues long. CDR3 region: CASSLGGGPNSPLHF. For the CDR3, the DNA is TGTGCCAGCAGCTTAGGGGGGGGGCCGAATTCACCCCTCCACTTT.

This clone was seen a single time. CDR3 in amino acids: CASSYRGRAIDTQYF. In nucleotides, the CDR3 is TGTGCCAGCAGTTATCGTGGGAGGGCCATCGATACGCAGTATTTT. The chain couples TRBV28 to TRBJ2-3; 7 bases map to TRBD2. Germline loops: CDR1 MDHEN, CDR2 SYDVKM. V was pared by 4 bases and J by 6 bases, with 10 bases of the junction left unmatched. The CDR3 is made up of 15 amino acids.

The CDR3 nucleotides read TGTGCCATCACCCCTTTGCGGGAACAAAATACTGAAGCTTTCTTT. The encoded protein is CAITPLREQNTEAFF. This chain uses TRBV10-3 with TRBJ1-1; D gene ambiguous. Per the germline V gene, CDR1 is ENHRY and CDR2 is SYGVKD. V lost 7 bases to trimming and J lost 5 bases, with 20 bases between them. The CDR3 covers 15 residues.

The CDR3 bases are TGTGCCATCAGTGCAACAAGGGGGATCGCTGAAGCTTTCTTT. Protein sequence: CAISATRGIAEAFF. The chain recombines TRBV10-3 with TRBJ1-1; maybe TRBD1 (6 bases). CDR1 and CDR2 (germline): ENHRY, SYGVKD. The CDR3 extends over 14 amino acids. Trimming left V 4 bases short and J 6 bases short, with 15 bases between.

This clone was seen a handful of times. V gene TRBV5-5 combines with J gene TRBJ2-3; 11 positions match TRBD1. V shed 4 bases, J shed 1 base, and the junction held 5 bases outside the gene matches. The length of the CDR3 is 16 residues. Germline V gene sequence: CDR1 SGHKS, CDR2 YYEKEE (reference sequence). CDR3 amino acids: CASSAGTGGGTDTQYF. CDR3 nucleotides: TGTGCCAGCAGCGCCGGGACAGGGGGAGGCACAGATACGCAGTATTTT. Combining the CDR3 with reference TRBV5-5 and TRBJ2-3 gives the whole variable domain DAGVTQSPTHLIKTRGQQVTLRCSPISGHKSVSWYQQVLGQGPQFIFQYYEKEERGRGNFPDRFSARQFPNYSSELNVNALLLGDSALYLCASSAGTGGGTDTQYFGPGTRLTVL.